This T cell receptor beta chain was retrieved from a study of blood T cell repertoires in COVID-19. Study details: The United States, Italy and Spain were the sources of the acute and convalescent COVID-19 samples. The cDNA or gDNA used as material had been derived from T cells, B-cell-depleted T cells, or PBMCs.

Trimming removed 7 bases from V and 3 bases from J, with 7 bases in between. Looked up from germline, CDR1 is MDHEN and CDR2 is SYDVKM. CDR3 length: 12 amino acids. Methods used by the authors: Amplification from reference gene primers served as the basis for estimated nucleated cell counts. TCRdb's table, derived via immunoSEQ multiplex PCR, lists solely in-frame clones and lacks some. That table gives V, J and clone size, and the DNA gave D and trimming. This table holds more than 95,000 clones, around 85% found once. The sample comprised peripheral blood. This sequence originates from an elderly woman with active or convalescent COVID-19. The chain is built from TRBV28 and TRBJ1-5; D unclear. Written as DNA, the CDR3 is TGTGCCAGCAACCAGTACAATCAGCCCCAGCATTTT. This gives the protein CASNQYNQPQHF.